Listed here is a single T cell receptor beta chain. The CDR3 is 17 amino acids. Trimming shortened V by 1 base and J by 7 bases, and 19 bases separated the two germline ends. Germline V CDR1 and CDR2: SGHAT, FQNNGV. The record originates from a study of blood T cell repertoires in COVID-19. The table came from immunoSEQ multiplex PCR; TCRdb's copy has only in-frame clones and leaves some out. The sample contains 400,000 to 550,000 clones, more than 85% of which appear only once. The chain has TRBV11-2 and TRBJ2-2; tentative D call: TRBD2 (5 bases). The TCR sequence derives from a woman between 25 and 40 years old with acute or convalescent COVID-19. Material for sequencing was peripheral blood. CDR3 bases: TGTGCCAGCAGCTTAGGGCCCCCGGGTGCGGGTGGCGGGGAGCTGTTTTTT. Translating gives CASSLGPPGAGGGELFF. Looking up the rest from reference TRBV11-2 and TRBJ2-2 gives the full variable domain: EAGVAQSPRYKIIEKRQSVAFWCNPISGHATLYWYQQILGQGPKLLIQFQNNGVVDDSQLPKDRFSAERLKGVDSTLKIQPAKLEDSAVYLCASSLGPPGAGGGELFFGEGSRLTVL.